These 29 T cell receptor beta chains were sequenced from one sample in a study of T cell changes during pregnancy in multiple sclerosis. Only in-frame clones appear in the TCRdb table, and some are missing; sequencing was by immunoSEQ multiplex PCR. The sample lists 100,000 or so clones; over 85% were seen once. The sequences come from peripheral blood, collected in the second trimester of pregnancy. These receptors were taken from a female donor with multiple sclerosis, enrolled in a pregnancy study.

V gene TRBV7-9 combines with J gene TRBJ1-5, with 7 bases matching TRBD1. This CDR3 region has 14 residues. Germline V gene sequence: CDR1 SEHNR, CDR2 FQNEAQ (reference sequence). The V segment lost 5 bases and the J segment 1 base; nucleotides outside the gene matches: 2. The CDR3 protein is CASSRQGSNQPQHF. Here the CDR3 DNA reads TGTGCCAGCAGCCGACAGGGCAGCAATCAGCCCCAGCATTTT.

V gene TRBV9 combines with J gene TRBJ2-7, with a weak D call TRBD2 (6 bases). In germline, CDR1 is SGDLS, CDR2 YYNGEE. V lost 3 bases and J 4 bases, leaving 14 bases between the germline ends. The CDR3 is made up of 14 amino acids. CDR3 DNA: TGTGCCAGCAGCGAGACTAGTCATTCGTACGAGCAGTACTTC. Amino acids: CASSETSHSYEQYF.

This chain connects TRBV7-2 to TRBJ1-1, with TRBD1 identical over 7 bases. The CDR3 contains 14 residues. CDR1 and CDR2 (germline): SGHTA, FQGNSA. Germline trimming cut 5 bases from V and 1 base from J; bases unmatched to any gene: 4. In nucleotides, the CDR3 is TGTGCCAGCAGCGGCAGGACAGGGAACACTGAAGCTTTCTTT. Residues: CASSGRTGNTEAFF.

This chain uses TRBV28 with TRBJ2-5; 7 bases are shared with TRBD2. Trimming cost V 3 bases and J 2 bases; bases outside gene matches: 12. CDR3 length equals 17 residues. Germline lookup yields CDR1 MDHEN and CDR2 SYDVKM. This CDR3 is CASSFHSLGLQQETQYF. The CDR3 DNA follows: TGTGCCAGCAGTTTCCATTCCTTGGGACTACAACAAGAGACCCAGTACTTC.

The chain is built from TRBV29-1 and TRBJ1-3; perhaps TRBD1 as D (6 bases). The CDR3 covers 14 residues. Trimming took off 2 bases at V and 2 bases at J, with 10 bases between the two ends. Germline V gives CDR1 SQVTM, CDR2 ANQGSEA. CDR3 DNA sequence: TGCAGCGTTGAAAAGGGGGGGACTGGAAACACCATATATTTT. It specifies CSVEKGGTGNTIYF.

V gene TRBV28 combines with J gene TRBJ1-1; 8 nucleotides align to TRBD1. The CDR3 covers 19 residues. The germline gives CDR1 MDHEN, CDR2 SYDVKM. Trimming cost V 3 bases and J 2 bases; bases outside gene matches: 17. CDR3 amino acids: CASSLLTDRVNRGNTEAFF. In nucleotides, the CDR3 is TGTGCCAGCAGTTTGCTCACGGACAGGGTAAATAGAGGTAACACTGAAGCTTTCTTT.

The J gene is TRBJ1-4, the V gene TRBV10-3; 7 bases match TRBD1. Per germline, CDR1 ENHRY and CDR2 SYGVKD. This CDR3 has 18 residues. Trimming removed 3 bases from V and 4 bases from J; junction bases left unmatched: 14. The CDR3 DNA follows: TGTGCCATCAGTGACCTAGGGGACAGCTCGCTCTTTAATGAAAAACTGTTTTTT. Translation gives CAISDLGDSSLFNEKLFF.

This clone was found a few times. The chain employs TRBV19 and TRBJ1-1, with a possible D match to TRBD1 (6 bases). The V and J ends lost 6 bases and 0 bases respectively, with 14 bases between them. The germline CDR1 and CDR2 sequences are LNHDA and SQIVND (reference sequence). The CDR3 consists of 15 residues. In nucleotides, the CDR3 is TGTGCCAGTAGCCTTACAGGGAATATGAACACTGAAGCTTTCTTT. It specifies CASSLTGNMNTEAFF. Full variable domain (remainder filled in from reference TRBV19 and TRBJ1-1): DGGITQSPKYLFRKEGQNVTLSCEQNLNHDAMYWYRQDPGQGLRLIYYSQIVNDFQKGDIAEGYSVSREKKESFPLTVTSAQKNPTAFYLCASSLTGNMNTEAFFGQGTRLTVV.

The chain is built from TRBV5-5 and TRBJ1-1; D perhaps matches TRBD1 (6 bases). There are 13 residues in the CDR3. The V gene lost 4 bases and the J gene lost 12 bases, with 19 bases spanning the gap. The germline gives CDR1 SGHKS, CDR2 YYEKEE (reference sequence). The CDR3 is CASSLGLPQGTFF. As DNA, the CDR3 is TGTGCCAGCAGCCTCGGACTCCCCCAGGGGACTTTCTTT. Drawing the rest from reference TRBV5-5 and TRBJ1-1, the complete variable domain is DAGVTQSPTHLIKTRGQQVTLRCSPISGHKSVSWYQQVLGQGPQFIFQYYEKEERGRGNFPDRFSARQFPNYSSELNVNALLLGDSALYLCASSLGLPQGTFFGQGTRLTVV.

The V and J genes are TRBV5-6 and TRBJ2-7, with TRBD1 as a possible D gene (5 bases). The V end was cut by 6 bases, the J end by 0 bases, with 16 bases between. Germline CDR1 and CDR2: SGHDT and YYEEEE. This CDR3 has 15 amino acids. The CDR3 DNA is TGTGCCAGCAACACACCTAGGGGCTCCTCCTACGAGCAGTACTTC. Its protein product is CASNTPRGSSYEQYF.

The CDR3 DNA is TGTGCCAGCAGCGTCTTTAACACCGGGGAGCTGTTTTTT. Its protein is CASSVFNTGELFF. The chain couples TRBV27 to TRBJ2-2; the D is unclear. V was cut by 6 bases and J by 2 bases, with 7 bases left in between. Germline V gives CDR1 MNHEY, CDR2 SMNVEV (reference sequence). CDR3 size: 13 residues.

As for this clone: One junction end does not reproduce the germline sequence, and a read error may be involved. The J gene is TRBJ1-2, the V gene TRBV28; 8 bases are shared with TRBD1. This CDR3 region has 14 residues. Germline assignment: CDR1 MDHEN and CDR2 SYDVKM. The CDR3: CASRLSGGAGGYTF. The CDR3 DNA is TGTGCCAGCCGTTTATCAGGGGGCGCGGGAGGCTACACCTTC.

This chain joins TRBV28 and TRBJ1-4; D possibly corresponds to TRBD1 (6 bases). V was pared by 5 bases and J by 6 bases, with 19 bases between. CDR1 MDHEN and CDR2 SYDVKM come from the germline V gene. The CDR3 is made up of 16 amino acids. CDR3 coding DNA: TGTGCCAGCAGTGCTACCTTACAGGGAAGGCATGAAAAACTGTTTTTT. Translated, it gives CASSATLQGRHEKLFF.

The J gene is TRBJ1-2, the V gene TRBV20-1, with D perhaps matching TRBD1 (5 bases). This CDR3 contains 11 residues. V lost 5 bases, J lost 3 bases, and 7 bases lay in between. Germline CDR1 is DFQATT and CDR2 is SNEGSKA (reference sequence). The chain's CDR3 is CSALGDYGYTF. The DNA for the CDR3 is TGCAGTGCTTTAGGGGACTATGGCTACACCTTC.

V and J are TRBV5-4 and TRBJ2-2; 12 nucleotides match TRBD2. V shed 3 bases and J 6 bases; nucleotides not matched to a gene: 12. CDR1 is SGHNT and CDR2 is YYREEE in the germline V gene (reference sequence). The length of the CDR3 is 18 residues. CDR3 loop: CASSSLAGGRSFAGELFF. CDR3 in DNA: TGTGCCAGCAGCTCCCTAGCGGGGGGGCGTTCATTCGCCGGGGAGCTGTTTTTT.

The chain combines TRBV18 with TRBJ1-1, with a possible D match to TRBD1 (6 bases). The germline V gene has CDR1 KGHSH and CDR2 LQKENI. Trimming removed 3 bases at V and 0 bases at J, with 20 bases between. The CDR3 spans 18 residues. CDR3 DNA: TGTGCCAGCTCACCTCTTGCAACGGGGGGCCTGATGAACACTGAAGCTTTCTTT. This sequence encodes CASSPLATGGLMNTEAFF.

The chain combines TRBV6-5 with TRBJ1-2; TRBD1 is a possible D gene (6 bases). V lost 2 bases and J 8 bases, leaving 18 bases between the germline ends. CDR1 MNHEY and CDR2 SVGAGI come from the germline V gene. The CDR3 covers 15 residues. CDR3 loop: CASSYVQGGRTGYTF. In DNA, the CDR3 is TGTGCCAGCAGTTACGTACAGGGTGGTAGAACGGGCTACACCTTC.

The chain employs TRBV6-1 and TRBJ1-2; 7 bases map to TRBD1. CDR3 length equals 14 residues. V trimming: 8 bases; J trimming: 4 bases; junction bases outside the gene matches: 10. CDR1 and CDR2 from the germline V gene are MNHNS and SASEGT. The CDR3 nucleotides read TGTGCCAGCGGAAGACCGGGACAGCTCTATGGCTACACCTTC. It codes for CASGRPGQLYGYTF.

The chain recombines TRBV5-1 with TRBJ2-3; D uncertain. V was shortened by 0 bases and J by 0 bases, with 8 bases between the two germline ends. The length of the CDR3 is 15 residues. CDR1 and CDR2 from the germline V gene are SGHRS and YFSETQ. CDR3 amino acids: CASSLGEMSTDTQYF. DNA of the CDR3: TGCGCCAGCAGCTTGGGTGAGATGAGCACAGATACGCAGTATTTT. The full variable domain, completed using reference TRBV5-1 and TRBJ2-3, is KAGVTQTPRYLIKTRGQQVTLSCSPISGHRSVSWYQQTPGQGLQFLFEYFSETQRNKGNFPGRFSGRQFSNSRSEMNVSTLELGDSALYLCASSLGEMSTDTQYFGPGTRLTVL.

The chain joins TRBV2 to TRBJ2-7, with 8 nucleotides matching TRBD2. Trimming cost V 5 bases and J 2 bases; bases outside gene matches: 8. The V gene's germline CDR1 is SNHLY and CDR2 FYNNEI. CDR3 size: 15 residues. CDR3 nucleotide sequence: TGTGCCAGCAGTCCCCTTTGGCGGGAGGCCTACGAGCAGTACTTC. Translating gives CASSPLWREAYEQYF.

The rearrangement links TRBV7-8 to TRBJ1-2; maybe TRBD1 (5 bases). This CDR3 spans 14 amino acids. From germline, CDR1 is SGHVS and CDR2 FQNEAQ. Trimming took off 5 bases at V and 2 bases at J, with 12 bases between the two ends. CDR3 residues: CASSLGHSNYGYTF. CDR3 nucleotides: TGTGCCAGCAGCCTGGGGCACAGCAACTATGGCTACACCTTC.

V is TRBV7-8 and J is TRBJ1-2; 7 bases fit TRBD1. J gave up 5 bases and V 4 bases, and 10 bases lay outside the gene matches. This CDR3 spans 15 amino acids. In germline, CDR1 is SGHVS, CDR2 FQNEAQ. CDR3 sequence: CASSSRDSRRYGYTF. The CDR3 region has the DNA TGTGCCAGCAGCTCCCGGGACAGCCGCCGTTATGGCTACACCTTC.

The rearrangement joins TRBV7-6 to TRBJ2-3; 10 nucleotides align to TRBD1. The V gene's germline CDR1 is SGHVS and CDR2 FNYEAQ. This CDR3 is built from 16 residues. The V gene end was trimmed by 0 bases and the J gene end by 2 bases; junction bases not matched to a gene: 2. This chain's CDR3 is CASSLAGTGDTDTQYF. The CDR3, as DNA: TGTGCCAGCAGCTTAGCTGGGACAGGGGACACAGATACGCAGTATTTT.

The chain has TRBV19 and TRBJ2-3, with 11 bases aligning to TRBD2. There are 18 residues in the CDR3. J gave up 4 bases and V 3 bases, and 12 bases lay outside the gene matches. Per germline, CDR1 LNHDA and CDR2 SQIVND (reference sequence). This CDR3 reads CASSMGRVSGRGADTQYF. The CDR3 DNA is TGTGCCAGTAGTATGGGAAGGGTTAGCGGGAGGGGCGCAGATACGCAGTATTTT.

The rearrangement links TRBV27 to TRBJ1-2; TRBD1 matches 11 bases. Per germline, CDR1 MNHEY and CDR2 SMNVEV (reference sequence). The junction had 9 bases not matched to a gene; V was cut back by 6 bases and J by 6 bases. This CDR3 is 15 amino acids long. The CDR3 region has the DNA TGTGCCAGCAGCCGTAGGCGGACAGGGGGCAATGGCTACACCTTC. As protein: CASSRRRTGGNGYTF.

The chain has TRBV1 and TRBJ2-7; the table's D gene call, TRBD1, was not cross checked with the DNA. TRBV1 represents a pseudogene. The CDR3 has 19 residues. CDR3 in amino acids: CTSSQDRILDRVIPNEQYF. For the CDR3, the DNA is TGCACCAGCAGCCAAGATCGAATACTAGACAGGGTCATACCTAACGAGCAGTACTTC.

The V and J genes are TRBV7-2 and TRBJ2-1; 10 nucleotides agree with TRBD2. Germline loops: CDR1 SGHTA, CDR2 FQGNSA. The length of the CDR3 is 15 residues. With 5 bases clipped from V and 6 bases from J, the junction kept 7 bases outside the gene matches. CDR3 nucleotide sequence: TGTGCCAGCAGCCTCGGGACTAGCGTTGTCAATGAGCAGTTCTTC. Translation gives CASSLGTSVVNEQFF.

This chain links TRBV7-2 with TRBJ2-7, with D possibly TRBD2 on 6 matching bases. This CDR3 comprises 13 residues. The V end was cut by 5 bases, the J end by 3 bases, with 11 bases between. The V gene's germline CDR1 is SGHTA and CDR2 FQGNSA. This CDR3 reads CASSQGLFYEQYF. For the CDR3, the DNA is TGTGCCAGCAGCCAGGGACTTTTCTACGAGCAGTACTTC.

CDR3 DNA: TGTGCCAGCATTCGGGACAGGAAGGACTATGGCTACACCTTC. It specifies CASIRDRKDYGYTF. The chain recombines TRBV2 with TRBJ1-2; 8 positions agree with TRBD1. CDR1 and CDR2 (germline): SNHLY, FYNNEI. After removal of 7 bases from V and 3 bases from J, the junction contained 7 bases not matched to a gene. The CDR3 sequence is 14 residues long.